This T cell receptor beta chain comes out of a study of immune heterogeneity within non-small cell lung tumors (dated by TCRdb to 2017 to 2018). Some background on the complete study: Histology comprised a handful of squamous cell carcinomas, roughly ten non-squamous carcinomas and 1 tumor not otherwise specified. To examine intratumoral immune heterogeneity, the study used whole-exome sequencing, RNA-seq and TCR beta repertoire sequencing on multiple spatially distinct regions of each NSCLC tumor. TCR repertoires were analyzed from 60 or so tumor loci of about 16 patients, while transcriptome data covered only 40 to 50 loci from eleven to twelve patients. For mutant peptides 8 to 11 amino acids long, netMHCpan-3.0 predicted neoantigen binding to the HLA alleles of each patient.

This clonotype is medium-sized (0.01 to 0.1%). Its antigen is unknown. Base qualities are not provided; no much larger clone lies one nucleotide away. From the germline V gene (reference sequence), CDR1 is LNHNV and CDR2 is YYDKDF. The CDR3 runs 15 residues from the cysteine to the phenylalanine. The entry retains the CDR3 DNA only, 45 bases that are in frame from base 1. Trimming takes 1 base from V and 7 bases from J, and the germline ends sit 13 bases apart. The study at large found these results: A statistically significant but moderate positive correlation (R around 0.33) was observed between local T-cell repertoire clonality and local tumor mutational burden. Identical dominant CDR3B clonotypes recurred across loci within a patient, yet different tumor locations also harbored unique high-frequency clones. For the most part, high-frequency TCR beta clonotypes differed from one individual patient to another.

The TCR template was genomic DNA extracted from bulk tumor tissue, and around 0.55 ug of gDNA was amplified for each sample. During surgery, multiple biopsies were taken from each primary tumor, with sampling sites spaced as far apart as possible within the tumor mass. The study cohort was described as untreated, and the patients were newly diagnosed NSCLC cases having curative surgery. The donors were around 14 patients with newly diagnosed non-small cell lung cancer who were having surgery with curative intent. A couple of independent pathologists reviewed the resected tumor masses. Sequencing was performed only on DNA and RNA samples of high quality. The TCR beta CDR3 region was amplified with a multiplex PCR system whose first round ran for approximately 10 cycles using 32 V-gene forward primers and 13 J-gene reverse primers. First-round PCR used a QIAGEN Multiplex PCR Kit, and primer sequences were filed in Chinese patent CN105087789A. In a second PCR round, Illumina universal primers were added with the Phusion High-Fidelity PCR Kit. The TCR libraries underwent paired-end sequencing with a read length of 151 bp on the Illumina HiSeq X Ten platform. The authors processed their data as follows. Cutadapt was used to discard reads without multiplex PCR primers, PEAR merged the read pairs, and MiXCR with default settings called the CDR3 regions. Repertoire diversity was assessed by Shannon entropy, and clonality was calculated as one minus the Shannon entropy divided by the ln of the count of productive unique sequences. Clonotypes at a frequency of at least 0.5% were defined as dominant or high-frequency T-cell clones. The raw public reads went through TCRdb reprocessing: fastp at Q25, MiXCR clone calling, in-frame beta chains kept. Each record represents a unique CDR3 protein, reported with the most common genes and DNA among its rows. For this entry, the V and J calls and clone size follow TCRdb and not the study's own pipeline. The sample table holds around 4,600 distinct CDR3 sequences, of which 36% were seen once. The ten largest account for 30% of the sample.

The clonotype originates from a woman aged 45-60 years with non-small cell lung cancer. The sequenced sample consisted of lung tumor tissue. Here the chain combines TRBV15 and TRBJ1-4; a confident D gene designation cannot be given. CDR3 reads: CATSRVLGFGEKLFF. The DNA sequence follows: TGTGCCACCAGCAGAGTACTTGGTTTCGGTGAAAAACTGTTTTTT.